This T cell receptor (beta chain) was identified during a study of monozygotic twins with inflammatory bowel disease. General study findings and limits: Patients with IBD had less TCRbeta diversity (inverse Simpson) than their healthy co-twins.

As regards this clonotype: Its antigen is still unknown.

One entry per CDR3 protein, without DNA, is what TCRdb gives after re-calling the 5' RACE reads. Reported are 300,000 to 400,000 distinct CDR3 sequences; the ten largest clones contain 2% to 2.5%. This TCR came from a human donor with ulcerative colitis or Crohn's disease, or a healthy co-twin of an affected twin (not recorded which). Sequences were obtained from blood.

CDR3 sequence reads: CSARALDLNQPQHF. This chain links TRBV20-1 with TRBJ1-5. This CDR3 is built from 14 residues. CDR1 is DFQATT, CDR2 SNEGSKA, per germline (reference sequence).